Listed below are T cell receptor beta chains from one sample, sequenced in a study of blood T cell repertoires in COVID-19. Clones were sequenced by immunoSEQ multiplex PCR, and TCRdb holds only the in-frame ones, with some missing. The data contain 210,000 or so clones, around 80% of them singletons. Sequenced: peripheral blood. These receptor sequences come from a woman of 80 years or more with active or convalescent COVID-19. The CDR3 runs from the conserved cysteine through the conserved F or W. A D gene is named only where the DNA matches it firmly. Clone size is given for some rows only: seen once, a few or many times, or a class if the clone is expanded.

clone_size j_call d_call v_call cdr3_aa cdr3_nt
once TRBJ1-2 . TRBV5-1 CASSPTTDSYGYTF TGCGCCAGCAGCCCTACGACAGACTCGTATGGCTACACCTTC
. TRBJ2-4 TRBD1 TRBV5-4 CASSFIRGGEAKNIQYF TGTGCCAGCAGCTTCATTAGAGGGGGCGAGGCCAAAAACATTCAGTACTTC
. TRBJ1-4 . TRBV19 CASSIRQNEKLFF TGTGCCAGTAGTATTAGACAGAATGAAAAACTGTTTTTT
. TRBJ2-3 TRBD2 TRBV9 CASSVGAGVSTDTQYF TGTGCCAGCAGCGTAGGGGCGGGGGTAAGCACAGATACGCAGTATTTT
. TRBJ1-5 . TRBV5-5 CASSLGHPNQPQHF TGTGCCAGCAGCTTGGGGCACCCCAATCAGCCCCAGCATTTT
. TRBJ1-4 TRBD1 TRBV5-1 CASSLGQGNDGEKLFF TGCGCCAGCAGCTTGGGACAGGGAAACGATGGAGAAAAACTGTTTTTT
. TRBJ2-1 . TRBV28 CASSLSTVLYNEQFF TGTGCCAGCAGTTTATCGACAGTACTCTACAATGAGCAGTTCTTC
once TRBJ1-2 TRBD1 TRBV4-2 CASSQGTGGYGYTF TGTGCCAGCAGCCAAGGGACAGGGGGATATGGCTACACCTTC
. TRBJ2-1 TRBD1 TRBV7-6 CASSRDRGQWEEQFF TGTGCCAGCAGTCGTGACAGGGGGCAGTGGGAGGAGCAGTTCTTC
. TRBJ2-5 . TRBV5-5 CASRLSLQETQYF TGTGCCAGCAGACTATCCTTGCAAGAGACCCAGTACTTC
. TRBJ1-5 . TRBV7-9 CASSLAGMAEAQHF TGTGCCAGCAGCTTAGCCGGGATGGCAGAGGCCCAGCATTTT
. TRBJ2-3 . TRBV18 CASSPQGPLVTDTQYF TGTGCCAGCTCACCCCAGGGGCCCTTAGTCACAGATACGCAGTATTTT
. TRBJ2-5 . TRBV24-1 CATSDARGGGETQYF TGTGCCACCAGTGATGCAAGGGGGGGTGGGGAGACCCAGTACTTC
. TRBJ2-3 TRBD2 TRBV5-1 CASSPGLAGSTDTQYF TGCGCCAGCAGCCCGGGACTAGCGGGGAGCACAGATACGCAGTATTTT
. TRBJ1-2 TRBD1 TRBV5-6 CASSLRQGGYTF TGTGCCAGCAGCTTACGACAGGGGGGCTACACCTTC
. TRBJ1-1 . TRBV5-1 CASSLAGGGMNTEAFF TGCGCCAGCAGCTTGGCCGGGGGAGGCATGAACACTGAAGCTTTCTTT
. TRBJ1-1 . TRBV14 CASSLYAGYEAFF TGTGCCAGCAGCCTATACGCGGGGTATGAAGCTTTCTTT
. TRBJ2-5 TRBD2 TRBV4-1 CASSQILAGNQETQYF TGCGCCAGCAGCCAGATTCTAGCGGGGAACCAAGAGACCCAGTACTTC
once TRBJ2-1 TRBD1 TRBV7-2 CASSQGANNEQFF TGTGCCAGCAGTCAGGGGGCGAACAATGAGCAGTTCTTC
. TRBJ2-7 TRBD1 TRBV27 CASSHSGTGEEKQYF TGTGCCAGCAGCCACTCCGGGACAGGGGAGGAAAAGCAGTACTTC
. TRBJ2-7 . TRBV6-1 CASSEARAAGEQYF TGTGCCAGCAGTGAAGCGCGGGCTGCAGGAGAGCAGTACTTC
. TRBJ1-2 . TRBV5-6 CASSLGTGSYGYTF TGTGCCAGCAGCTTGGGAACGGGGAGTTATGGCTACACCTTC
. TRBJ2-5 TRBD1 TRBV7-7 CASSMGTGWGSGHETQYF TGTGCTAGCAGCATGGGGACAGGGTGGGGTAGTGGCCACGAGACCCAGTACTTC
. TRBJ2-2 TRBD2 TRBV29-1 CSVSSGGDFSGELFF TGCAGCGTTAGTAGCGGGGGGGATTTCTCCGGGGAGCTGTTTTTT
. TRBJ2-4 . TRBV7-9 CASKQGSKNIQYF TGTGCCAGCAAACAGGGTTCCAAAAACATTCAGTACTTC
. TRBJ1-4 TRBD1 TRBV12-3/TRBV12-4 CASRTQTGEKLFF TGTGCCAGCCGCACACAGACAGGGGAAAAACTGTTTTTT
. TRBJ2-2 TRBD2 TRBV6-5 CASSPHTSGVGELFF TGTGCCAGCAGCCCCCATACTAGCGGGGTTGGGGAGCTGTTTTTT
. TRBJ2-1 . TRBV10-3 CAISEEGGSYNEQFF TGTGCCATCAGTGAAGAGGGGGGGTCCTACAATGAGCAGTTCTTC
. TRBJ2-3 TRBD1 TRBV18 CASSSTGVTDTQYF TGTGCCAGCTCATCTACAGGGGTCACAGATACGCAGTATTTT
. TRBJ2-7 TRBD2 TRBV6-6 CASRPSSGGAEGEQYF TGTGCCAGCAGACCCTCTAGCGGGGGGGCAGAAGGTGAGCAGTACTTC
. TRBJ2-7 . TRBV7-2 CASSLSGQSYEQYF TGTGCCAGCAGCTTAAGTGGCCAAAGCTACGAGCAGTACTTC
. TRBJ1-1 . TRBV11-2 CASSSQGLTEAFF TGTGCCAGCAGCTCGCAGGGTTTGACTGAAGCTTTCTTT
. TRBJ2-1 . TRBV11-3 CASSSPFSADEQFF TGTGCCAGCAGCTCACCTTTCTCGGCGGATGAGCAGTTCTTC
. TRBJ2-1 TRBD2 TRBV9 CASSVEGLAATYNEQFF TGTGCCAGCAGCGTAGAGGGACTAGCGGCAACCTACAATGAGCAGTTCTTC
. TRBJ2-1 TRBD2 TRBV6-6 CASSHLSGGSSYNEQFF TGTGCCAGCAGTCATCTTAGCGGGGGGAGCTCCTACAATGAGCAGTTCTTC
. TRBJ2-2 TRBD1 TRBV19 CASSPGTVRTGELFF TGTGCCAGTAGTCCAGGGACAGTAAGGACCGGGGAGCTGTTTTTT
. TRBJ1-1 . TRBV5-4 CASSLETGYTEAFF TGTGCCAGCAGCTTGGAGACAGGATACACTGAAGCTTTCTTT
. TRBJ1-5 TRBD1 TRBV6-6 CASSLVTGVSNQPQHF TGTGCCAGCAGTTTGGTCACAGGGGTTTCCAATCAGCCCCAGCATTTT
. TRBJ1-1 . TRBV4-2 CASSQTRGGGEAFF TGTGCCAGCAGCCAGACCAGGGGTGGTGGTGAAGCTTTCTTT
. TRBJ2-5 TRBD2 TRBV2 CASSESSSGGETQYF TGTGCCAGCAGTGAGTCGTCTAGCGGGGGAGAGACCCAGTACTTC
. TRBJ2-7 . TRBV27 CASSLRHSYEQYF TGTGCCAGCAGTTTACGACACTCCTACGAGCAGTACTTC